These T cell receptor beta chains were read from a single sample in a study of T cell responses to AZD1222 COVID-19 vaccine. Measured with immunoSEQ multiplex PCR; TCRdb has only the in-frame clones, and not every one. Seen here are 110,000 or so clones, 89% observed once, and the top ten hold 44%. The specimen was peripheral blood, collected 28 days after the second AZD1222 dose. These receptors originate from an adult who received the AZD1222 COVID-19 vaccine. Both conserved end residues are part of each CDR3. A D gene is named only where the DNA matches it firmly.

CDR3 protein: CASTLSGGGTYEQYF
CDR3 DNA: TGTGCCAGCACCCTCAGCGGGGGCGGGACCTACGAGCAGTACTTC
D gene: TRBD2
V gene: TRBV6-5
J gene: TRBJ2-7

CDR3 protein: CAAGGEHYGYTF
CDR3 DNA: TGTGCCGCCGGGGGGGAGCACTATGGCTACACCTTC
D gene: -
V gene: TRBV21-1
J gene: TRBJ1-2

CDR3 protein: CASSLLGSSGEQFF
CDR3 DNA: TGCGCCAGCAGCCTCCTGGGGAGTTCCGGCGAGCAGTTCTTC
D gene: -
V gene: TRBV4-1
J gene: TRBJ2-1

CDR3 protein: CASSPVDGNTIYF
CDR3 DNA: TGTGCCAGCAGCCCGGTGGACGGAAACACCATATATTTT
D gene: -
V gene: TRBV28
J gene: TRBJ1-3

CDR3 protein: CASSQAGTTYNEQFF
CDR3 DNA: TGCGCCAGCAGCCAAGCAGGGACTACCTACAATGAGCAGTTCTTC
D gene: TRBD2
V gene: TRBV4-1
J gene: TRBJ2-1

CDR3 protein: CAWSVPQINIQYF
CDR3 DNA: TGTGCCTGGAGTGTCCCCCAAATCAACATTCAGTACTTC
D gene: -
V gene: TRBV30
J gene: TRBJ2-4

CDR3 protein: CATSDRTGGYTEAFF
CDR3 DNA: TGTGCCACCAGTGATAGGACGGGAGGGTACACTGAAGCTTTCTTT
D gene: -
V gene: TRBV24-1
J gene: TRBJ1-1

CDR3 protein: CASSLGSRLAGGPDTQYF
CDR3 DNA: TGTGCCAGCAGCTTAGGTTCTCGACTAGCGGGAGGGCCAGATACGCAGTATTTT
D gene: TRBD2
V gene: TRBV11-3
J gene: TRBJ2-3

CDR3 protein: CASSFGGRNGYTF
CDR3 DNA: TGTGCCAGCAGTTTCGGAGGGAGGAATGGCTACACCTTC
D gene: -
V gene: TRBV12-3/TRBV12-4
J gene: TRBJ1-2

CDR3 protein: CASSPGLLAGSYEQYF
CDR3 DNA: TGTGCCAGCAGCCCTGGGTTACTAGCGGGATCCTACGAGCAGTACTTC
D gene: TRBD2
V gene: TRBV28
J gene: TRBJ2-7